Detailed here is one T cell receptor (beta chain). Its specific antigen is unknown. Base qualities are not provided; no much larger clone lies one nucleotide away. This specimen belongs to a study of blood T cell repertoires in COVID-19 (TCRdb year 2020). About the study as a whole: Samples from collaborators originated in the United States, Italy and Spain and spanned both the acute and convalescent phases of COVID-19. The sample metadata nearly always contained a de-identified subject ID, COVID-19 status, age in years and sex. Samples came from the ongoing ImmuneRACE study (first 160 participants) plus 1,254 subjects from 6 global collaborators. A freely available public database, intended as a resource for researchers studying the immune response to SARS-CoV-2, is where the repertoires were released. Subjects who had been exposed to COVID-19, were actively infected with it, or had recovered from it provided the deeply sampled blood TCRbeta repertoires that made up the dataset. Where available, HLA class I and class II types were taken from metadata supplied by the sample provider and were not determined by assay-based typing. The prospective study material was composed of cDNA or gDNA derived from T cells, B-cell-depleted T cells, or PBMCs. The study at large found these results: How much clinical and demographic metadata was included differed by source and by participant, and the metadata was provided uncurated.

CDR1 and CDR2, per the germline V gene (reference sequence), are SEHNR and FQNEAQ. The cysteine opens and the phenylalanine closes a CDR3 of 15 amino acids. The read is trimmed to its CDR3 DNA, 45 bases read in frame from base 1. V and J lose 0 bases and 7 bases, and a span of 15 bases separates them. TCRbeta CDR3 regions were amplified from genomic DNA using the immunoSEQ Assay, a bias-controlled multiplex PCR. The study's own analysis went as follows. Within the assay, amplification of reference gene primers was used to estimate how many nucleated cells each sample contained. To quantify the absolute abundance of each unique TCRbeta CDR3 rearrangement, sequence reads were collapsed and filtered. For each sample, productive Simpson clonality was calculated by taking the square root of Simpson's diversity index across productive rearrangements. Drawn from immuneACCESS, this table holds only the in-frame rearrangements with V and J called that TCRdb kept. Clones are partly lost; checked studies trace under half to an unresolved V gene and leave the rest unexplained. V, J and clone size were drawn from that table, and D and trimming were deduced from the DNA. In all, the sample holds some 77,000 clones, and about four fifths of those were seen once. The ten largest make up around 20% of the sample.

The collaborating institutions used their own protocols to collect whole blood in K2EDTA tubes. Collaborator samples were shipped for TCRbeta analysis as frozen whole blood, isolated PBMCs, or DNA extracted from either sample type. The sample consisted of peripheral blood. This chain joins TRBV7-9 to TRBJ1-1; no confident D gene assignment can be made. The TCR was taken from a woman aged 65 to 85 with acute or convalescent COVID-19. The CDR3 protein is CASSLAAAASGEAFF. At the DNA level, the sequence is TGTGCCAGCAGCTTAGCGGCAGCGGCAAGTGGTGAAGCTTTCTTT.